This record looks at one T cell receptor (beta chain) sequence and its context. Its target is unknown. CDR3 length: 13 amino acids. The germline V and J ends were trimmed by 2 bases and 5 bases, with 10 bases remaining between them. Germline loops: CDR1 SGHDT, CDR2 YYEEEE. In the PCR, 60 Vbeta and 13 Jbeta primers were used. Using immunoSEQ multiplex PCR, the repertoire was profiled, and TCRdb retains in-frame clones only, with some absent. Of 120,000 or so clones in the sample, roughly 78% were seen once. The data were taken from a study of cytomegalovirus exposure and HLA in healthy donors. Study information: Counted in an early data release were about 80 million unique TCRs from HLA-typed donors.

Study results and caveats: From TCR beta sequences, most subjects' HLA-A and HLA-B alleles were reportedly predicted accurately.

This rearrangement joins TRBV5-6 to TRBJ2-5; tentative D call: TRBD2 (5 bases). Sequencing used PBMCs. This clonotype originated in a man between 25 and 39 years old in good health and CMV-seropositive. As DNA, the CDR3 is TGTGCCAGCAGCTTTTCGTGGGAGGAGACCCAGTACTTC. Translation gives CASSFSWEETQYF.